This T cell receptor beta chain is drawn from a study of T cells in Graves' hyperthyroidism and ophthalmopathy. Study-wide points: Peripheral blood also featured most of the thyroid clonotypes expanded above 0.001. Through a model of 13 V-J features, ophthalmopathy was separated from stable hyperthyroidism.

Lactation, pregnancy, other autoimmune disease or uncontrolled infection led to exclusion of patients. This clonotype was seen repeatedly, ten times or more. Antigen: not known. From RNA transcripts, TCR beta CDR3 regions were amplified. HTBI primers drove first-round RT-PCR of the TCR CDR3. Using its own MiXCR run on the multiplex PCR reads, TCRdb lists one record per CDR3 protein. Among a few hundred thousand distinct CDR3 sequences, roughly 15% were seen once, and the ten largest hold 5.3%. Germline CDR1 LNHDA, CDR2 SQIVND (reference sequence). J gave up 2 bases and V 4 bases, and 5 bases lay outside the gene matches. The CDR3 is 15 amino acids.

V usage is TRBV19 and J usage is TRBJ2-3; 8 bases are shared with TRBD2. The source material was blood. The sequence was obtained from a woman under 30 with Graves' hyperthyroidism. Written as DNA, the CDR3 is TGTGCCAGTAGTACGGGACTAGTTTTCACAGATACGCAGTATTTT. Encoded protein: CASSTGLVFTDTQYF.